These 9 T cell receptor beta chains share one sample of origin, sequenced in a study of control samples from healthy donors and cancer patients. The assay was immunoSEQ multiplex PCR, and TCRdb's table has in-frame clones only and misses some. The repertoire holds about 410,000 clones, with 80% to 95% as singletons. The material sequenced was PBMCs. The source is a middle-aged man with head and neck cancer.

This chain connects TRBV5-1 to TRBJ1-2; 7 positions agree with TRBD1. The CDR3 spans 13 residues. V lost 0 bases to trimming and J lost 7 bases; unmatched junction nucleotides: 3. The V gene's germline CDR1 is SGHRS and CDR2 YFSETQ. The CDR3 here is CASSLDRGRGYTF. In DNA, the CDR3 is TGCGCCAGCAGCTTGGACAGGGGTCGTGGCTACACCTTC.

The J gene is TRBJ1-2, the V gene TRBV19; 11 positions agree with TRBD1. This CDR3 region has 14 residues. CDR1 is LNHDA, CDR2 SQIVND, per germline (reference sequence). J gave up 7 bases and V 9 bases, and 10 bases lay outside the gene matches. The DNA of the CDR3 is TGTGCCAGCCTCCGGACAGGGGGCGCAGGTGGCTACACCTTC. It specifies CASLRTGGAGGYTF.

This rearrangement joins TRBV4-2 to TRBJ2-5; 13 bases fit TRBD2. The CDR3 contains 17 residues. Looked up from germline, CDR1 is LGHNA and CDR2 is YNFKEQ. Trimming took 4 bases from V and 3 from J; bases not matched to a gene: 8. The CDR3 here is CASSRHSGTSGEETQYF. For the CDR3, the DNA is TGTGCCAGCAGCCGACATTCCGGGACTAGCGGGGAAGAGACCCAGTACTTC.

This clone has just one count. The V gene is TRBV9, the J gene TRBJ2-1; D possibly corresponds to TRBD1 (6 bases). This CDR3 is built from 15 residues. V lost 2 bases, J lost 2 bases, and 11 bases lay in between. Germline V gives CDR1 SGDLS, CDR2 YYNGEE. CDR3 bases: TGTGCCAGCAGCGTGGAACAGGGAACCTACAATGAGCAGTTCTTC. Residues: CASSVEQGTYNEQFF.

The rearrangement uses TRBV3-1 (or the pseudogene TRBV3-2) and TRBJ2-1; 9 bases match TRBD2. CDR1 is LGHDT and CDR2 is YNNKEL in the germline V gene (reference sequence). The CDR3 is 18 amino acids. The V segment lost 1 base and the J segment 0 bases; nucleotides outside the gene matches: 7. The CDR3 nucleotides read TGTGCCAGCAGCCAAGTTTTGGCGGGGGGGCCCTCCTACAATGAGCAGTTCTTC. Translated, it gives CASSQVLAGGPSYNEQFF.

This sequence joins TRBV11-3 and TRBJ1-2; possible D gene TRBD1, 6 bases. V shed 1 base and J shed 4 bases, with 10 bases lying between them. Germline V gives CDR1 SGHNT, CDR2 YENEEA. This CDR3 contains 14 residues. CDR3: CASSLAGTLYGYTF. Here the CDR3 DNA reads TGTGCCAGCAGCTTAGCCGGGACACTCTATGGCTACACCTTC.

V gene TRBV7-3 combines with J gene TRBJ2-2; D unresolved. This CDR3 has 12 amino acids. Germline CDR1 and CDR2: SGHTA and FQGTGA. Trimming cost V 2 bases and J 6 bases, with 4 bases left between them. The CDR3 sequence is CASSLYPGELFF. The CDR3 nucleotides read TGTGCCAGCAGCTTATACCCCGGGGAGCTGTTTTTT.

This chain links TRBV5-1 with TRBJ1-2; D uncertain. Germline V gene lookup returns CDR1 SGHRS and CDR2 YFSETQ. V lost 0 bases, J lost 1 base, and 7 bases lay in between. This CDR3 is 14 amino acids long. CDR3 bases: TGCGCCAGCAGCTTGGTAGCGGGTAACTATGGCTACACCTTC. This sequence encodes CASSLVAGNYGYTF.

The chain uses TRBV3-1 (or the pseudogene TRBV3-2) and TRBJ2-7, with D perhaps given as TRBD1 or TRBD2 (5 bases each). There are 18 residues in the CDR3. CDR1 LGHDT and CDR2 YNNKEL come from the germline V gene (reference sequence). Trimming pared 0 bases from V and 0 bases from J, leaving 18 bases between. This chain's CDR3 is CASSQELGWDPSSYEQYF. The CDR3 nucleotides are TGTGCCAGCAGCCAAGAGTTAGGATGGGACCCGAGCTCCTACGAGCAGTACTTC.